Listed here are 30 T cell receptor beta chains from one sample, sequenced in a study of control samples from healthy donors and cancer patients. Generated by immunoSEQ multiplex PCR, the TCRdb table keeps only in-frame clones and is missing some. The sample yields 150,000 or so clones, 94% seen once. Source material: blood. Receptors originate from a woman in her forties in good health.

This clone was seen a single time. The J gene is TRBJ1-5, the V gene TRBV7-8, with D perhaps matching TRBD1 (5 bases). The V end was cut by 1 base, the J end by 4 bases, with 11 bases between. The CDR3 totals 15 residues. Germline CDR1 is SGHVS and CDR2 is FQNEAQ. CDR3 in amino acids: CASSLGQRPNQPQHF. CDR3 DNA: TGTGCCAGCAGCTTAGGACAGCGGCCGAATCAGCCCCAGCATTTT.

This rearrangement joins TRBV5-5 to TRBJ1-1; no reliable D call. This CDR3 is 17 amino acids long. Germline CDR1 SGHKS, CDR2 YYEKEE (reference sequence). The V gene lost 0 bases and the J gene lost 4 bases, with 19 bases spanning the gap. CDR3 amino acids: CASSLGISWIGPTEAFF. CDR3 bases: TGTGCCAGCAGCTTGGGAATATCGTGGATTGGGCCCACTGAAGCTTTCTTT.

This rearrangement joins TRBV18 to TRBJ1-2; D is uncertain. The CDR3 is 15 residues long. V lost 0 bases and J lost 2, with 10 bases in between. CDR1 is KGHSH, CDR2 LQKENI, per germline. CDR3 protein: CASSPPGRENYGYTF. As DNA, the CDR3 is TGTGCCAGCTCACCACCGGGTAGGGAGAACTATGGCTACACCTTC.

The chain joins TRBV5-5 to TRBJ1-1; no clear D. The CDR3 is 17 amino acids. The germline gives CDR1 SGHKS, CDR2 YYEKEE (reference sequence). V shed 0 bases and J shed 2 bases, with 17 bases lying between them. CDR3 in DNA: TGTGCCAGCAGCTTGGAGTCAGGACGTGGGATTAACACTGAAGCTTTCTTT. It specifies CASSLESGRGINTEAFF.

The chain joins TRBV4-3 to TRBJ2-1; TRBD2 matches 8 bases. CDR3 length equals 15 residues. Germline V gene data show CDR1 as LGHNA and CDR2 as YSLEER. V was pared by 4 bases and J by 5 bases, with 7 bases of the junction left unmatched. The CDR3 nucleotides are TGCGCCAGCAGCCGTTCGGGGGGGTCCCACAATGAGCAGTTCTTC. Its protein product is CASSRSGGSHNEQFF.

The chain employs TRBV7-2 and TRBJ1-5, with D hard to call. CDR1 SGHTA and CDR2 FQGNSA come from the germline V gene. Trimming left V 2 bases short and J 8 bases short, with 7 bases between. This CDR3 has 12 amino acids. The DNA for the CDR3 is TGTGCCAGCAGCTTAATGTTCGAGCCCCAGCATTTT. It yields the protein CASSLMFEPQHF.

This chain uses TRBV12-3 or TRBV12-4 with TRBJ1-6; D might be TRBD1 (5 bases). The length of the CDR3 is 12 residues. V lost 5 bases and J 16 bases, leaving 15 bases between the germline ends. The CDR3 is CASSLTGRGLHF. The CDR3 DNA sequence: TGTGCCAGCAGTCTAACCGGACGGGGGCTCCACTTT.

The V and J genes are TRBV5-1 and TRBJ2-1; D not certain. The CDR3 loop spans 14 amino acids. Germline lookup yields CDR1 SGHRS and CDR2 YFSETQ. Trimming left V 5 bases short and J 0 bases short, with 9 bases between. The DNA for the CDR3 is TGCGCCAGCAGAATGGAGAGCTCCTACAATGAGCAGTTCTTC. Its protein is CASRMESSYNEQFF.

Only one count was recorded for this clone. The chain has TRBV27 and TRBJ2-7; D gene unclear. V lost 5 bases to trimming and J lost 5 bases, with 19 bases between them. This CDR3 spans 15 amino acids. CDR1 is MNHEY, CDR2 SMNVEV, per germline (reference sequence). The CDR3 is CASSDGPAVWDEQYF. CDR3 sequence (DNA): TGTGCCAGCAGTGACGGTCCGGCCGTTTGGGACGAGCAGTACTTC.

The rearrangement links TRBV9 to TRBJ2-7, with 9 bases fitting TRBD2. CDR3 length: 15 amino acids. Looked up from germline, CDR1 is SGDLS and CDR2 is YYNGEE. V shed 4 bases, J shed 4 bases, and the junction held 9 bases outside the gene matches. CDR3 residues: CASSPSGRGGYEQYF. The CDR3, as DNA: TGTGCCAGCAGCCCCTCAGGGCGGGGGGGTTACGAGCAGTACTTC.

The genes are TRBV7-2 and TRBJ2-3; 7 bases line up with TRBD2. The germline V gene encodes CDR1 SGHTA and CDR2 FQGNSA. This CDR3 contains 14 residues. V was pared by 2 bases and J by 6 bases, with 5 bases of the junction left unmatched. This chain's CDR3 is CASSLSGRADTQYF. DNA of the CDR3: TGTGCCAGCAGCTTAAGTGGGAGGGCCGATACGCAGTATTTT.

This clone was seen just once. This sequence joins TRBV19 and TRBJ1-2; 7 nucleotides agree with TRBD1. This CDR3 spans 13 amino acids. Per the germline V gene, CDR1 is LNHDA and CDR2 is SQIVND (reference sequence). The J segment lost 5 bases and the V segment lost 5 bases, leaving 5 bases of the junction unmatched. CDR3 amino acids: CASSPRDSYGYTF. CDR3 nucleotides: TGTGCCAGTAGTCCGCGGGACAGTTATGGCTACACCTTC.

The CDR3 coding sequence is TGCGCCAGCAGCCTCGGGACAGGGGTCTACGAGCAGTACTTC. Its translation: CASSLGTGVYEQYF. V usage is TRBV5-1 and J usage is TRBJ2-7; 10 bases are shared with TRBD1. The CDR3 totals 14 residues. The ends lost 4 bases at V and 3 bases at J; junction bases unmatched: 4. CDR1 SGHRS and CDR2 YFSETQ come from the germline V gene. The full variable domain, rest sourced from reference TRBV5-1 and TRBJ2-7, is KAGVTQTPRYLIKTRGQQVTLSCSPISGHRSVSWYQQTPGQGLQFLFEYFSETQRNKGNFPGRFSGRQFSNSRSEMNVSTLELGDSALYLCASSLGTGVYEQYFGPGTRLTVT.

This clone came up once. V gene TRBV18 combines with J gene TRBJ2-2; 7 nucleotides match TRBD1. V trimming: 3 bases; J trimming: 2 bases; junction bases outside the gene matches: 6. CDR1 is KGHSH and CDR2 is LQKENI in the germline V gene. The length of the CDR3 is 16 residues. The CDR3 DNA follows: TGTGCCAGCTCACCGTGGGGGACAGCTAACACCGGGGAGCTGTTTTTT. This translates into CASSPWGTANTGELFF.

The CDR3 region is CATSLSAGTAPSGANVLTF. CDR3 coding DNA: TGTGCCACCAGCCTTAGCGCCGGGACAGCCCCGTCTGGGGCCAACGTCCTGACTTTC. The V and J genes are TRBV15 and TRBJ2-6; 7 nucleotides agree with TRBD1. The CDR3 has 19 amino acids. Germline values: CDR1 LNHNV, CDR2 YYDKDF (reference sequence). V gave up 5 bases and J gave up 1 base; unmatched junction bases: 14.

V and J are TRBV9 and TRBJ1-2; TRBD1 matches 8 bases. CDR3 length equals 15 residues. Looked up from germline, CDR1 is SGDLS and CDR2 is YYNGEE. V shed 0 bases and J 4 bases; nucleotides not matched to a gene: 5. The CDR3 region is CASSVETGDSYGYTF. The DNA for the CDR3 is TGTGCCAGCAGCGTAGAGACAGGGGATAGCTATGGCTACACCTTC.

The chain uses TRBV7-2 and TRBJ2-5; tentative D call: TRBD2 (5 bases). Per germline, CDR1 SGHTA and CDR2 FQGNSA. Deletions cut 5 bases from V and 5 bases from J, with 12 bases between. The CDR3 totals 13 residues. CDR3 loop: CASSRVGVETQYF. For the CDR3, the DNA is TGTGCCAGCAGCCGCGTCGGGGTTGAGACCCAGTACTTC.

This clone was recorded only once. Other nucleotide sequences in the sample specify the same CDR3. This chain joins TRBV30 and TRBJ2-1; 8 bases are a match to TRBD1. This CDR3 contains 15 residues. CDR1 and CDR2 (germline): GTSNPN, SVGIG (reference sequence). The V and J ends lost 2 bases and 6 bases, in that order; junction bases with no gene match: 9. The CDR3 DNA reads TGTGCCTGGAGTTCGGGGCAGGGGGCTATCAATGAGCAGTTCTTC. The encoded protein is CAWSSGQGAINEQFF.

V and J are TRBV3-1 (or the pseudogene TRBV3-2) and TRBJ2-2, with D possibly matching TRBD1 (5 bases). Germline loops: CDR1 LGHDT, CDR2 YNNKEL (reference sequence). The CDR3 loop spans 17 amino acids. V was clipped by 4 bases and J by 6 bases, with 21 bases between them. The chain's CDR3 is CASSPLGQSFFSGELFF. The CDR3 DNA is TGTGCCAGCAGCCCCCTGGGGCAGAGCTTCTTCTCCGGGGAGCTGTTTTTT.

The chain is built from TRBV5-1 and TRBJ1-1; 9 bases match TRBD1. Germline lookup yields CDR1 SGHRS and CDR2 YFSETQ. The length of the CDR3 is 14 residues. The V and J ends lost 0 bases and 3 bases, in that order; junction bases with no gene match: 0. The CDR3 region is CASSLGTGDTEAFF. The CDR3 DNA sequence: TGCGCCAGCAGCTTGGGGACAGGGGACACTGAAGCTTTCTTT.

The V gene is TRBV6-1, the J gene TRBJ1-6, with 8 bases fitting TRBD1. Germline trimming cut 3 bases from V and 10 bases from J; bases unmatched to any gene: 5. The CDR3 is made up of 14 amino acids. Germline V CDR1 and CDR2: MNHNS, SASEGT. CDR3 sequence (DNA): TGTGCCAGCAGTGAGACAGGGGCGAGATCACCCCTCCACTTT. As protein: CASSETGARSPLHF.

The chain is built from TRBV28 and TRBJ1-6; TRBD1 matches 7 bases. The ends lost 3 bases at V and 10 bases at J; junction bases unmatched: 6. This CDR3 spans 14 amino acids. The V gene's germline CDR1 is MDHEN and CDR2 SYDVKM. For the CDR3, the DNA is TGTGCCAGCAGTTTGGGCCCGACAGGGTCACCCCTCCACTTT. Amino acids: CASSLGPTGSPLHF.

The gene calls are TRBV5-4 and TRBJ2-7; TRBD2 aligns across 7 bases. This CDR3 has 15 residues. Germline loops: CDR1 SGHNT, CDR2 YYREEE (reference sequence). V shed 4 bases, J shed 3 bases, and the junction held 10 bases outside the gene matches. CDR3 DNA: TGTGCCAGCAGCAACTCGGCGGGAGTGCGCTACGAGCAGTACTTC. Its translation is CASSNSAGVRYEQYF. The variable domain in full, with the rest retrieved from reference TRBV5-4 and TRBJ2-7, is ETGVTQSPTHLIKTRGQQVTLRCSSQSGHNTVSWYQQALGQGPQFIFQYYREEENGRGNFPPRFSGLQFPNYSSELNVNALELDDSALYLCASSNSAGVRYEQYFGPGTRLTVT.

V usage is TRBV7-9 and J usage is TRBJ2-1, with 9 bases lining up with TRBD2. The ends lost 4 bases at V and 10 bases at J; junction bases unmatched: 5. Germline-derived CDR1 and CDR2 are SEHNR and FQNEAQ (reference sequence). CDR3 size: 13 residues. CDR3 in amino acids: CASSYGLAGEQFF. The DNA of the CDR3 is TGTGCCAGCAGCTATGGGCTAGCGGGAGAGCAGTTCTTC.

The rearrangement joins TRBV25-1 to TRBJ1-2; D is undetermined. The CDR3 is 13 residues long. Germline V gene lookup returns CDR1 MGHDK and CDR2 SYGVNS. V was clipped by 4 bases and J by 4 bases, with 10 bases between them. The CDR3 DNA follows: TGTGCCAGCAGTGCCGGCATCGGCTATGGCTACACCTTC. This codes for CASSAGIGYGYTF.

The CDR3 coding sequence is TGCGCCAGCAGCCAAGGGGACCGGGACCGGGCCAAGCAGTTCTTC. Protein sequence: CASSQGDRDRAKQFF. The chain recombines TRBV4-1 with TRBJ2-1; D is perhaps TRBD1 or TRBD2 (5 bases each). Trimming cost V 1 base and J 11 bases, with 18 bases left between them. CDR1 and CDR2 (germline): MGHRA, YSYEKL. This CDR3 has 15 amino acids.

This chain joins TRBV10-1 and TRBJ2-7; 9 nucleotides match TRBD1. The length of the CDR3 is 16 residues. The germline V gene encodes CDR1 WNHNN and CDR2 SYGVQD (reference sequence). The J segment lost 5 bases and the V segment lost 0 bases, leaving 8 bases of the junction unmatched. The chain's CDR3 is CASSESKTGGRDEQYF. CDR3 DNA sequence: TGCGCCAGCAGTGAGTCGAAGACAGGGGGGAGGGACGAGCAGTACTTC.

The rearrangement uses TRBV6-1 and TRBJ1-6; no firm D call. V was cut by 2 bases and J by 7 bases, with 9 bases left in between. The CDR3 covers 14 residues. CDR1 is MNHNS and CDR2 is SASEGT in the germline V gene. The CDR3 nucleotides are TGTGCCAGCAGTGAACGGGCCGAGAATTCACCCCTCCACTTT. This encodes CASSERAENSPLHF.

The chain combines TRBV3-1 (or the pseudogene TRBV3-2) with TRBJ2-7; 11 nucleotides align to TRBD2. Germline V CDR1 and CDR2: LGHDT, YNNKEL (reference sequence). This CDR3 has 18 amino acids. V shed 2 bases, J shed 2 bases, and the junction held 11 bases outside the gene matches. This chain's CDR3 is CASSQTGLAGTLPYEQYF. The CDR3 region has the DNA TGTGCCAGCAGCCAAACCGGACTAGCGGGTACCCTTCCCTACGAGCAGTACTTC.

The chain employs TRBV5-1 and TRBJ1-1; D unclear. CDR1 SGHRS and CDR2 YFSETQ come from the germline V gene. The CDR3 is 13 residues long. Trimming took off 0 bases at V and 1 base at J, with 4 bases between the two ends. In DNA, the CDR3 is TGCGCCAGCAGCTTGGCGGGGAACACTGAAGCTTTCTTT. Translating it yields CASSLAGNTEAFF.